Detailed here is one T cell receptor (beta chain). The data derive from a study of blood T cell repertoires in COVID-19. Study information: The study drew acute and convalescent COVID-19 samples from the United States, Italy and Spain. T cells, B-cell-depleted T cells, or PBMCs provided the cDNA or gDNA that served as material.

This CDR3 region has 13 residues. The germline CDR1 and CDR2 sequences are LNHDA and SQIVND (reference sequence). Losses at the gene ends were 8 bases for V and 4 bases for J; bases not matched to a gene: 7. Clones were sequenced by immunoSEQ multiplex PCR, and TCRdb holds only the in-frame ones, with some missing. The data show about 50,000 clones, roughly 89% seen once. The chain recombines TRBV19 with TRBJ1-1; 7 nucleotides match TRBD1. Specimen: peripheral blood. This sequence originates from a human donor in a cohort sampled during active COVID-19. CDR3 residues: CASSSQGVTEAFF. As DNA, the CDR3 is TGTGCCAGTTCGTCTCAGGGGGTCACTGAAGCTTTCTTT.